This T cell receptor beta chain came from a study of immune evolution from preneoplasia to lung adenocarcinoma. Findings and caveats of the study: T cell clonality was higher in KRAS-mutant than EGFR-mutant or wild-type nodules.

Measured with immunoSEQ multiplex PCR; TCRdb has only the in-frame clones, and not every one. The sample lists thousands of clones; 85% to 90% were seen once. Concerning this clone: Its antigen is unknown.

CDR1 and CDR2 (germline): MGHRA, YSYEKL. This CDR3 contains 16 residues. Trimming left V 3 bases short and J 1 base short, with 14 bases between. The sample comprised FFPE minimally invasive lung adenocarcinoma tissue. The TCR was taken from a person aged 70 to 85 with lung adenocarcinoma. V is TRBV4-1 and J is TRBJ2-3; D is unresolved. The DNA for the CDR3 is TGCGCCAGCAGCCATCTCGGCCGGGTCCGCACAGATACGCAGTATTTT. Its translation: CASSHLGRVRTDTQYF.